A single sample is the source of the 9 T cell receptor beta chains below, sequenced in a study of T-cell reconstitution after alpha-beta-depleted transplantation in children. Unique molecular identifiers were incorporated into the prepared TCRbeta library. Via MiXCR, TCRdb re-called the PCR reads, giving one row per CDR3 protein. The sample holds about 270,000 distinct CDR3 sequences; more than 9% are singletons and the top ten take 10%. This sample comprised PBMCs from the stem cell graft donor, obtained from the stem cell graft. These receptors all stem from a human donor who donated a stem cell graft to a child with SCID.

V is TRBV6-5 and J is TRBJ1-1, with D perhaps TRBD1 (6 bases). Trimming took 0 bases from V and 4 from J, leaving 12 bases between them. The CDR3 loop spans 15 amino acids. Germline V CDR1 and CDR2: MNHEY, SVGAGI. The CDR3: CASSYSSTGSTEAFF. Here the CDR3 DNA reads TGTGCCAGCAGTTACTCTTCGACAGGCAGCACTGAAGCTTTCTTT.

The chain recombines TRBV11-2 with TRBJ2-1, with D possibly being TRBD1 or TRBD2 (5 bases each). The CDR3 has 13 residues. Germline loops: CDR1 SGHAT, CDR2 FQNNGV. V lost 5 bases and J 11 bases, leaving 16 bases between the germline ends. The CDR3 nucleotides read TGTGCCAGCAGCGACCAGTCCGGGACCCAGCAGTTCTTC. The encoded protein is CASSDQSGTQQFF.

V and J are TRBV10-3 and TRBJ2-7; unclear D gene. CDR3 size: 16 residues. The V end lost 3 bases, the J end lost 5 bases, and 20 bases lay between the germline ends. The germline CDR1 and CDR2 sequences are ENHRY and SYGVKD. CDR3 DNA sequence: TGTGCCATCAGTGAAGGCGGCGTAGACGGAAACCACGAGCAGTACTTC. It translates to CAISEGGVDGNHEQYF.

The rearrangement links TRBV6-2 or TRBV6-3 to TRBJ2-5; no clear D. CDR3 length equals 18 residues. The germline gives CDR1 MNHEY, CDR2 SVGEGT. The V end was cut by 0 bases, the J end by 5 bases, with 22 bases between. CDR3 bases: TGTGCCAGCAGTTACTCTCCGTCCCGCCCGGCCATCGGGGAGACCCAGTACTTC. Its protein is CASSYSPSRPAIGETQYF.

In nucleotides, the CDR3 is TGTGCCAGCAGTCTCGGGACTAGCTTAGGTGAGCAGTTCTTC. Its translation: CASSLGTSLGEQFF. The chain links TRBV5-8 to TRBJ2-1; 9 bases are shared with TRBD2. Germline CDR1 is SGHTS and CDR2 is YDEGEE. With 5 bases clipped from V and 9 bases from J, the junction kept 9 bases outside the gene matches. This CDR3 region has 14 residues.

In this sample, this clonotype turned up a few times. The chain is built from TRBV29-1 and TRBJ2-1; 8 nucleotides align to TRBD1. Germline V lookup: CDR1 SQVTM, CDR2 ANQGSEA. Unmatched junction bases numbered 6, after V lost 5 bases and J lost 0 bases. The CDR3 is made up of 15 amino acids. Here the CDR3 reads CSVKTQGDSYNEQFF. The DNA for the CDR3 is TGCAGCGTTAAGACACAGGGGGACTCCTACAATGAGCAGTTCTTC.

This clonotype was detected a few times. One end of the junction does not line up with germline, which may come from a read error. The CDR3 DNA reads as TGTGCCAGCAGCTTAGGGTTCCGCTTC. Its translation is CASSLGFRF. The chain carries TRBV7-3 and TRBJ2-4; D gene uncertain. CDR1 and CDR2 (germline): SGHTA, FQGTGA. The CDR3 spans 9 residues.

The chain links TRBV7-3 to TRBJ2-1, with 9 bases identical to TRBD2. Germline assignment: CDR1 SGHTA and CDR2 FQGTGA. Losses at the gene ends were 3 bases for V and 9 bases for J; bases not matched to a gene: 12. The CDR3 spans 16 residues. CDR3 in amino acids: CASSLFGGGAGSEQFF. CDR3 in DNA: TGTGCCAGCAGCTTGTTCGGCGGGGGGGCAGGTTCTGAGCAGTTCTTC.

To note about this clonotype: Germline is not matched at one junction end, which may reflect a read error. The rearrangement uses TRBV7-7 and TRBJ2-3; 12 bases match TRBD2. The CDR3 is made up of 15 amino acids. The germline V gene encodes CDR1 SSHAT and CDR2 FNYEAQ (reference sequence). The CDR3 sequence is CASSAGLAGTDTQYF. CDR3 bases: TGTGCTAGCAGCGCCGGACTAGCGGGGACAGATACGCAGTATTTT.